The clone carrying this TCR beta chain was seen only a few times. All enrollees were roughly 18 to 95 years old and from 20 to 25 US areas. Clinical histories supplied by participants themselves formed the basis of cohort assignment. The entry originates in a study of blood T cell repertoires in COVID-19. V dropped 4 bases and J dropped 7 bases, with 11 bases sitting between them. Looked up from germline, CDR1 is SGHDT and CDR2 is YYEEEE. CDR3 length: 12 residues. TCRdb keeps only in-frame clones here, not all; method: immunoSEQ multiplex PCR. The sample holds over 250,000 clones, around 92% seen once.

V is TRBV5-6 and J is TRBJ1-1; D gene unclear. The sample consisted of PBMCs or T cells enriched from blood (not recorded which). This TCR was recovered from a woman aged 60-75 years who had recovered from COVID-19. CDR3 residues: CASSPSSREAFF. CDR3 nucleotides: TGTGCCAGCAGCCCTAGTTCCCGTGAAGCTTTCTTT. The whole variable domain, filled in from reference TRBV5-6 and TRBJ1-1, reads DAGVTQSPTHLIKTRGQQVTLRCSPKSGHDTVSWYQQALGQGPQFIFQYYEEEERQRGNFPDRFSGHQFPNYSSELNVNALLLGDSALYLCASSPSSREAFFGQGTRLTVV.